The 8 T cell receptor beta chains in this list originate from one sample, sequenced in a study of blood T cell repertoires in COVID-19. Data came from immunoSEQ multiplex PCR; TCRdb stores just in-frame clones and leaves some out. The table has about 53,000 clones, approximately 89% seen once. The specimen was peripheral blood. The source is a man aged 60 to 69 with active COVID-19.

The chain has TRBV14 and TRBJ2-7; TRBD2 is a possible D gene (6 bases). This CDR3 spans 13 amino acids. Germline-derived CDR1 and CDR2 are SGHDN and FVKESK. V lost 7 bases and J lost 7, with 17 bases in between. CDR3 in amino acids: CASKGGTREEQYF. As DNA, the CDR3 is TGTGCCAGCAAGGGCGGGACGAGGGAGGAGCAGTACTTC.

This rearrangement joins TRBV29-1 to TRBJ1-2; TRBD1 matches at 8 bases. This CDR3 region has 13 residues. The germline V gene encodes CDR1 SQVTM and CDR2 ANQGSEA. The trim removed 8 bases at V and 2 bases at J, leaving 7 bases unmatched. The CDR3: CSFWTGTNYGYTF. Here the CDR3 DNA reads TGCAGCTTTTGGACAGGGACCAACTATGGCTACACCTTC. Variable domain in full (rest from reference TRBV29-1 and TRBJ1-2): SAVISQKPSRDICQRGTSLTIQCQVDSQVTMMFWYRQQPGQSLTLIATANQGSEATYESGFVIDKFPISRPNLTFSTLTVSNMSPEDSSIYLCSFWTGTNYGYTFGSGTRLTVV.

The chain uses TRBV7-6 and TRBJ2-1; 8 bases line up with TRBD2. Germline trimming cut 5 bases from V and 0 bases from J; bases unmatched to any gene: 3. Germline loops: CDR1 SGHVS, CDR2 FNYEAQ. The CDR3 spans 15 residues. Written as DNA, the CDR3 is TGTGCCAGCAGCGTAAGCGGGAGCTCCTACAATGAGCAGTTCTTC. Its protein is CASSVSGSSYNEQFF.

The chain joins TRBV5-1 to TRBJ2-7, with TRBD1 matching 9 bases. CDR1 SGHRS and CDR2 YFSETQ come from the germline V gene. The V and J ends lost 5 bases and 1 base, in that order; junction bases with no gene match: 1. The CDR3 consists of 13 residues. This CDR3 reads CASSGTGSYEQYF. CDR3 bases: TGCGCCAGCAGTGGGACAGGGTCCTACGAGCAGTACTTC.

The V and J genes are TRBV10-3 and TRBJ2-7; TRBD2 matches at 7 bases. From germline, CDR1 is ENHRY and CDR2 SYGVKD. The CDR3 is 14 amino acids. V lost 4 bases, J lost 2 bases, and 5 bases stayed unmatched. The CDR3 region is CAISVASGPYEQYF. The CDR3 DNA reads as TGTGCCATCAGTGTGGCTAGCGGCCCCTACGAGCAGTACTTC.

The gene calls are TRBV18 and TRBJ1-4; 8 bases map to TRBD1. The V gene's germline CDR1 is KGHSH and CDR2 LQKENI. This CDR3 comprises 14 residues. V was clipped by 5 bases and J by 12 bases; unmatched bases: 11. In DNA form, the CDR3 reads TGTGCCAGCTCAACCCGGACAGGGCAGGGGGAACTGTTTTTT. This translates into CASSTRTGQGELFF. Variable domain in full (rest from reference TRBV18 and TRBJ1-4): NAGVMQNPRHLVRRRGQEARLRCSPMKGHSHVYWYRQLPEEGLKFMVYLQKENIIDESGMPKERFSAEFPKEGPSILRIQQVVRGDSAAYFCASSTRTGQGELFFGSGTQLSVL.

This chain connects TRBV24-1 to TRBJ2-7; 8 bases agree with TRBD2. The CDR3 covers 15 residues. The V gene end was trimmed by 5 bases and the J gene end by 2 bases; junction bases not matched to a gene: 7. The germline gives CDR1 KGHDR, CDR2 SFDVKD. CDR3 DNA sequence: TGTGCCACCAGTGGTCGACTAGCGAAGACCTACGAGCAGTACTTC. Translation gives CATSGRLAKTYEQYF.

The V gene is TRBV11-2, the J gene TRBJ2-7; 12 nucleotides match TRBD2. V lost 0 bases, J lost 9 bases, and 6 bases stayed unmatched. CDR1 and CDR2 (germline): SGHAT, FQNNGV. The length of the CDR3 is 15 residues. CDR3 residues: CASSLEPSGRAGQYF. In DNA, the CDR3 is TGTGCCAGCAGCTTAGAGCCTAGCGGGAGGGCCGGGCAGTACTTC.